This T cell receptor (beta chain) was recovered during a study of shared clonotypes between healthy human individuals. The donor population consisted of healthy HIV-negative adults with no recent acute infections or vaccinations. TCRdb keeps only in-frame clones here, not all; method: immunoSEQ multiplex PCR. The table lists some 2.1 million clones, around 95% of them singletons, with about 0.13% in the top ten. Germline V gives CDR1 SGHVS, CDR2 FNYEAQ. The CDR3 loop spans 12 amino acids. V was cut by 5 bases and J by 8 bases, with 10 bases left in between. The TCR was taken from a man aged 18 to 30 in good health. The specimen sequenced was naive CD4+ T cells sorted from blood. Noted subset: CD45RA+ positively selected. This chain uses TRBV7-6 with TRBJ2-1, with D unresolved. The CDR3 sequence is CASSPVLDEQFF. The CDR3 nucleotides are TGTGCCAGCAGCCCAGTTCTCGATGAGCAGTTCTTC. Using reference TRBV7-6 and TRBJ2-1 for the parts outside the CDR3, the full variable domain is GAGVSQSPRYKVTKRGQDVALRCDPISGHVSLYWYRQALGQGPEFLTYFNYEAQQDKSGLPNDRFSAERPEGSISTLTIQRTEQRDSAMYRCASSPVLDEQFFGPGTRLTVL.